The clone carrying this T cell receptor (beta chain) showed up many times. TCRdb used MiXCR to reprocess the multiplex PCR reads, holding one entry per CDR3 protein. The sample yields roughly 100,000 distinct CDR3 sequences, 30% seen once. These data are taken from a study of breast tumors, draining lymph nodes, adjacent tissues. The CDR3 runs 16 residues. Breast cancer patients provided tissue from their axillary draining lymph nodes. The J gene is TRBJ1-6, the V gene TRBV3-2. TRBV3-2 is an annotated pseudogene. The source is a female donor with breast cancer. Some clones in this sample may be carry-over from other donors' samples. Sequenced: axillary lymph node tissue. The CDR3 coding sequence is TGTGCCAGCAGCCAAGACAGGAGCTCCTATAATTCACCCCTCCACTTT. It is translated as CASSQDRSSYNSPLHF.